One sample yielded the 8 T cell receptor beta chains listed below, sequenced in a study of shared clonotypes between healthy human individuals. The method was immunoSEQ multiplex PCR; TCRdb's version includes in-frame clones alone and lacks a portion of them. The table shows more than 500,000 clones, with about 96% occurring only once. Sequencing used naive CD4+ T cells sorted from blood. Subset defined: CD45RA+ positively selected. The receptors here all came from a woman in her 30s in good health.

The chain carries TRBV7-9 and TRBJ2-1; 7 positions agree with TRBD2. With 5 bases clipped from V and 2 bases from J, the junction kept 6 bases outside the gene matches. The germline V gene has CDR1 SEHNR and CDR2 FQNEAQ (reference sequence). CDR3 length equals 15 residues. CDR3 loop: CASSTPSGTYNEQFF. Here the CDR3 DNA reads TGTGCCAGCAGCACCCCTAGCGGTACCTACAATGAGCAGTTCTTC.

The chain uses TRBV7-9 and TRBJ2-2, with 7 bases lining up with TRBD1. The germline CDR1 and CDR2 sequences are SEHNR and FQNEAQ (reference sequence). The CDR3 spans 17 residues. V was clipped by 5 bases and J by 6 bases; unmatched bases: 15. The CDR3 region is CASSPGQRLMEAGELFF. The CDR3 DNA reads as TGTGCCAGCAGCCCGGGACAGAGATTGATGGAGGCCGGGGAGCTGTTTTTT.

This clone was observed a single time. The V gene is TRBV18, the J gene TRBJ1-3; D is ambiguous. The CDR3 length is 16 residues. V lost 5 bases and J lost 4, with 18 bases in between. Germline CDR1 KGHSH, CDR2 LQKENI. For the CDR3, the DNA is TGTGCCAGCTCAACTGGGTTGACCATCAGGGGAAACACCATATATTTT. This translates into CASSTGLTIRGNTIYF.

The CDR3 DNA reads TGCAGCGTAGGAAACAGACAAGAGACCCAGTACTTC. This encodes CSVGNRQETQYF. The rearrangement uses TRBV29-1 and TRBJ2-5, with D unclear. The CDR3 sequence is 12 residues long. Germline V gene sequence: CDR1 SQVTM, CDR2 ANQGSEA. V dropped 6 bases and J dropped 2 bases, with 10 bases sitting between them.

The rearrangement links TRBV11-2 to TRBJ2-3, with D possibly matching TRBD2 (6 bases). With 5 bases removed from V and 1 base from J, the gap between germline ends came to 16 bases. From germline, CDR1 is SGHAT and CDR2 FQNNGV. CDR3 length: 16 amino acids. The CDR3 region has the DNA TGTGCCAGCAGCCTTAGACTAGACCTCCGCACAGATACGCAGTATTTT. Translating it yields CASSLRLDLRTDTQYF.

Points on this clone: The sample contains more than one DNA sequence encoding this CDR3. This chain uses TRBV5-1 with TRBJ2-5, with TRBD2 identical over 7 bases. This CDR3 spans 13 amino acids. The germline V gene encodes CDR1 SGHRS and CDR2 YFSETQ. With V trimmed by 0 bases and J by 4 bases, 0 bases remained unmatched. Here the CDR3 DNA reads TGCGCCAGCAGCTTGGCGGGAGGAGAGACCCAGTACTTC. This sequence encodes CASSLAGGETQYF.

With respect to this clone: The sample carries other DNA sequences with the same CDR3. V usage is TRBV30 and J usage is TRBJ1-1; D is undetermined. With 3 bases removed from V and 11 bases from J, the gap between germline ends came to 19 bases. This CDR3 comprises 13 residues. Per germline, CDR1 GTSNPN and CDR2 SVGIG (reference sequence). The CDR3 nucleotides are TGTGCCTGGAGCCCACTGGGTCCCCAAACGGCTTTCTTT. As protein: CAWSPLGPQTAFF.

The rearrangement links TRBV27 to TRBJ2-3, with D perhaps TRBD1 or TRBD2 (7 bases each). Trimming left V 5 bases short and J 3 bases short, with 21 bases between. Germline CDR1 reads MNHEY; CDR2 reads SMNVEV (reference sequence). The CDR3 contains 17 residues. CDR3 residues: CASSGGDYTGVTDTQYF. DNA for the CDR3: TGTGCCAGCAGTGGGGGGGACTACACAGGGGTGACAGATACGCAGTATTTT.